This entry is about one T cell receptor beta chain. The junction departs from germline at one end; a sequencing error may be responsible. An immunoSEQ assay, version v3.0, was performed at survey level. The repertoire was sequenced with immunoSEQ multiplex PCR; TCRdb's copy has only in-frame clones and lacks some. The profile shows tens of thousands of clones, about nine tenths of them singletons. This sample is part of a study of long-term antiretroviral therapy in people with HIV. There were no participants with HIV treated outside the United States. The sequences come from unsorted PBMCs, collected 0.2 years before starting antiretroviral therapy. This TCR was sampled from a man aged 18 to 29 with HIV.

The CDR3 spells CASRLGGTSGTDTQYF. The CDR3 DNA sequence: TGTGCCAGCAGGTTAGGGGGGACTAGCGGCACAGATACGCAGTATTTT. V gene TRBV13 combines with J gene TRBJ2-3; 10 nucleotides agree with TRBD2. Germline lookup yields CDR1 PRHDT and CDR2 FYEKMQ (reference sequence). There are 16 residues in the CDR3.